This TCR beta chain comes out of a study of blood T cell repertoires in COVID-19. The CDR3 consists of 15 residues. CDR1 and CDR2 (germline): SGHRS, YFSETQ. Trimming removed 5 bases from V and 6 bases from J; junction bases left unmatched: 11. This table comes from immunoSEQ multiplex PCR, and its TCRdb copy is limited to in-frame clones, with some not included. Among 45,000 to 50,000 clones, about 83% were seen once, and the ten largest hold approximately 7.6%. This TCR derives from a man of 80 years or more in a cohort sampled during active COVID-19. Sequencing used peripheral blood. This chain connects TRBV5-1 to TRBJ2-7; TRBD1 matches 10 bases. In DNA, the CDR3 is TGCGCCAGCAGTATATCGCGGGACAGGGGATCCGAGCAGTACTTC. This translates into CASSISRDRGSEQYF.